This TCR beta chain was captured by sequencing in a study of blood T cells in healthy people across ages. Study observations and caveats: Strong correlation existed between TCR beta diversity and naive T cell percentage. Shifts in expanded clonotypes may have been confounded by donor CMV status, which was unknown. Estimates of diversity drawn from one million T cells were considered underestimates.

Comment on this clonotype: Its antigen is unknown.

With a J-beta primer mix and a sample-barcoded 5' primer, a second PCR ran about 6 to 11 cycles. TCRdb analysed the 5' RACE reads with MiXCR anew, one entry per CDR3 protein. The table lists about 720,000 distinct CDR3 sequences, about 20% of them singletons. CDR1 and CDR2 (germline): SGHTA, FQGNSA. The CDR3 contains 14 residues. V shed 6 bases and J 4 bases; nucleotides not matched to a gene: 7. The sequencing input was blood. The source of this sequence is a man aged 65 to 85 in good health. V and J are TRBV7-2 and TRBJ2-3, with 7 bases matching TRBD2. The CDR3 is CASRSTGGADTQYF. CDR3 nucleotide sequence: TGTGCCAGCAGATCGACGGGAGGAGCAGATACGCAGTATTTT.